This T cell receptor (beta chain) derives from a study of cytomegalovirus exposure and HLA in healthy donors. Study-wide context: As released early, the data held 70 million to 100 million unique TCRs from HLA-typed donors. Study observations and caveats: TRBV6-2, TRBV6-3 and some other V segments were excluded as indistinguishable.

CDR3 length: 13 amino acids. Per the germline V gene, CDR1 is MNHNS and CDR2 is SASEGT. V gave up 5 bases and J gave up 6 bases; unmatched junction bases: 3. PCR was performed using 60 Vbeta and 13 Jbeta primers. Repertoires were generated with immunoSEQ multiplex PCR, while TCRdb's copy carries only in-frame clones and drops some. The sample yields under 130,000 clones, approximately 83% seen once. In the case of this clone: The antigen is not known.

This receptor was identified in a man aged 18 to 35 in good health and CMV-seronegative. Sequenced material: PBMCs. This chain links TRBV6-1 with TRBJ2-1; 8 nucleotides match TRBD1. The CDR3 coding sequence is TGTGCCAGCAGTTATACAGGGGGCAATGAGCAGTTCTTC. Translation: CASSYTGGNEQFF.